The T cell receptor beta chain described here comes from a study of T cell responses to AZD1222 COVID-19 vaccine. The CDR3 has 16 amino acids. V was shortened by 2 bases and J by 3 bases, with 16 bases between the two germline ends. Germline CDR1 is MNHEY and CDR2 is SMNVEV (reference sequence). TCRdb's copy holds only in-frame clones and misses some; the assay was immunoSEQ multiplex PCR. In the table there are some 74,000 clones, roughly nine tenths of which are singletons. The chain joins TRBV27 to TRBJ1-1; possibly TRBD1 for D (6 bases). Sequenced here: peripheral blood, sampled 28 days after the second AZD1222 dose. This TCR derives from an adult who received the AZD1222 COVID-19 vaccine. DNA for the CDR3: TGTGCCAGCAGTTTAACGGGGACACTCTGGGACACTGAAGCTTTCTTT. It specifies CASSLTGTLWDTEAFF.